The 9 T cell receptor beta chains reported below all come from one sample, sequenced in a study of CD8 T cells in Susac syndrome. RNA, at 0.5 to 1 ug, was reverse transcribed with random hexamers. Each CDR3 protein gets one entry after TCRdb re-called the immunoSEQ multiplex PCR reads with MiXCR. This table holds 250,000 to 350,000 distinct CDR3 sequences, about 92% found once. Sample: CD4+ T cells from PBMCs. The receptors were gathered from a human donor with multiple sclerosis.

This chain connects TRBV10-3 to TRBJ2-3; TRBD2 might be the D (8 bases). The CDR3 covers 15 residues. Germline CDR1 is ENHRY and CDR2 is SYGVKD. V lost 10 bases and J 4 bases, leaving 21 bases between the germline ends. The chain's CDR3 is CATGTRGRDADTQYF. In DNA form, the CDR3 reads TGTGCCACCGGGACTAGGGGGCGGGACGCAGATACGCAGTATTTT.

The chain joins TRBV2 to TRBJ2-7; D unresolved. Trimming took off 6 bases at V and 3 bases at J, with 9 bases between the two ends. This CDR3 comprises 12 residues. From germline, CDR1 is SNHLY and CDR2 FYNNEI. CDR3 DNA sequence: TGTGCCAGCAGGCCTCACTTCTACGAGCAGTACTTC. It translates to CASRPHFYEQYF.

The chain combines TRBV18 with TRBJ2-1, with TRBD2 identical over 9 bases. V trimming: 4 bases; J trimming: 8 bases; junction bases outside the gene matches: 9. Germline lookup yields CDR1 KGHSH and CDR2 LQKENI. CDR3 length: 15 residues. The DNA of the CDR3 is TGTGCCAGCTCACAAGGGCTACTAGCGGGTGATGAGCAGTTCTTC. Translated: CASSQGLLAGDEQFF.

This clonotype was recorded only once. This chain joins TRBV7-9 and TRBJ2-4, with D uncertain. Germline lookup yields CDR1 SEHNR and CDR2 FQNEAQ (reference sequence). V was shortened by 5 bases and J by 6 bases, with 20 bases between the two germline ends. CDR3 length: 16 residues. The CDR3 loop reads CASSRRDDTRSNIQYF. The DNA of the CDR3 is TGTGCCAGCAGCCGCAGAGACGACACCAGATCAAACATTCAGTACTTC. Supplemented by reference TRBV7-9 and TRBJ2-4, the full variable domain reads DTGVSQNPRHKITKRGQNVTFRCDPISEHNRLYWYRQTLGQGPEFLTYFQNEAQLEKSRLLSDRFSAERPKGSFSTLEIQRTEQGDSAMYLCASSRRDDTRSNIQYFGAGTRLSVL.

The gene calls are TRBV5-6 and TRBJ1-5, with TRBD1 matching over 7 bases. The CDR3 runs to 16 residues. Trimming cost V 4 bases and J 3 bases; bases outside gene matches: 10. Germline CDR1 reads SGHDT; CDR2 reads YYEEEE. CDR3 loop: CASSAWDRLNNQPQHF. CDR3 nucleotide sequence: TGTGCCAGCAGCGCCTGGGACAGACTGAACAATCAGCCCCAGCATTTT.

The V call is TRBV30, the J call TRBJ1-5, with D hard to call. CDR1 and CDR2 (germline): GTSNPN, SVGIG (reference sequence). The ends were cut back, 3 bases at V and 7 bases at J, with 13 bases in the middle. This CDR3 is built from 13 residues. The chain's CDR3 is CAWRGNPGQPQHF. The CDR3 bases are TGTGCCTGGAGGGGGAACCCGGGGCAGCCCCAGCATTTT.

The chain couples TRBV7-9 to TRBJ2-3; tentatively, D is TRBD2 (5 bases). This CDR3 contains 14 residues. Germline CDR1 is SEHNR and CDR2 is FQNEAQ (reference sequence). With 7 bases removed from V and 0 bases from J, the gap between germline ends came to 11 bases. Here the CDR3 reads CASTRGGSTDTQYF. The DNA of the CDR3 is TGTGCCAGCACCCGCGGAGGCAGCACAGATACGCAGTATTTT.

The rearrangement links TRBV7-6 to TRBJ2-3; TRBD1 or TRBD2 may be the D gene (5 bases each). CDR1 and CDR2 (germline): SGHVS, FNYEAQ. The ends were cut back, 7 bases at V and 1 base at J, with 12 bases in the middle. The CDR3 spans 14 residues. The CDR3 nucleotides read TGTGCCAGCACTTGGGGCGGGCGCACAGATACGCAGTATTTT. Its translation is CASTWGGRTDTQYF.

The genes are TRBV19 and TRBJ2-5; D is unclear. The germline CDR1 and CDR2 sequences are LNHDA and SQIVND (reference sequence). Trimming left V 3 bases short and J 1 base short, with 9 bases between. This CDR3 comprises 14 residues. CDR3 DNA sequence: TGTGCCAGTAGTATTACAGTGGTCCAAGAGACCCAGTACTTC. Protein: CASSITVVQETQYF.